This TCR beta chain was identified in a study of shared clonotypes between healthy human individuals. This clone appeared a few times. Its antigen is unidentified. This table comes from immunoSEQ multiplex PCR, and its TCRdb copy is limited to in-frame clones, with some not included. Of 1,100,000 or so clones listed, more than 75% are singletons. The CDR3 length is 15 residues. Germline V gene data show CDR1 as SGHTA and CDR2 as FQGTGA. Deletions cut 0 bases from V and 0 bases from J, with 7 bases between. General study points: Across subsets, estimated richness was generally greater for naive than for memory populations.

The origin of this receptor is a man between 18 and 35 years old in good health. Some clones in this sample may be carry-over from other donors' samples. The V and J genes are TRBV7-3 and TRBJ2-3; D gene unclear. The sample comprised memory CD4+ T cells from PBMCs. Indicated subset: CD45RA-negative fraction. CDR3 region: CASSLTHGSTDTQYF. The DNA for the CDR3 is TGTGCCAGCAGCTTAACCCACGGTAGCACAGATACGCAGTATTTT.